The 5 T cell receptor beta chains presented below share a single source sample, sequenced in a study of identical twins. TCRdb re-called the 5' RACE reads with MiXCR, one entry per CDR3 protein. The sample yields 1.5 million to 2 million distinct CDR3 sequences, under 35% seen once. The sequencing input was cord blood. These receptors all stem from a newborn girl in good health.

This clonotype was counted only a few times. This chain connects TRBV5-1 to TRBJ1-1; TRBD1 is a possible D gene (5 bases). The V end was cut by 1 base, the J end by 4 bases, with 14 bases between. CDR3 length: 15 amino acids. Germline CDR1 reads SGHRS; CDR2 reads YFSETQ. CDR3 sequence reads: CASSLMTGAGTEAFF. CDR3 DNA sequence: TGCGCCAGCAGCTTGATGACCGGGGCCGGCACTGAAGCTTTCTTT.

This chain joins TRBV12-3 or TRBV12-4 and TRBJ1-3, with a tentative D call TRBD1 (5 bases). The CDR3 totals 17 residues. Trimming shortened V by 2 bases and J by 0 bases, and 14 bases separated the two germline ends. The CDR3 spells CASSLWRGARSGNTIYF. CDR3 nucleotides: TGTGCCAGCAGTTTATGGCGGGGCGCCCGCTCTGGAAACACCATATATTTT.

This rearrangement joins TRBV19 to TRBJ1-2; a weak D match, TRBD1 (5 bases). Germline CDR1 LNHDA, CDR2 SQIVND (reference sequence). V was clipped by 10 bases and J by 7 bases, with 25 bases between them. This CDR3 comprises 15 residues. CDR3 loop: CATPSITGVNGGYTF. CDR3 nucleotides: TGTGCCACCCCAAGTATAACGGGGGTTAACGGTGGCTACACCTTC.

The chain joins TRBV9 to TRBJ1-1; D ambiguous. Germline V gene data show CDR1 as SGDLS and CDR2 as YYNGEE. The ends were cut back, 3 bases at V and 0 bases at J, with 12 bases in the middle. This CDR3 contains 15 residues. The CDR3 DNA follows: TGTGCCAGCAGCGCCTATTGGGGTATGAACACTGAAGCTTTCTTT. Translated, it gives CASSAYWGMNTEAFF.

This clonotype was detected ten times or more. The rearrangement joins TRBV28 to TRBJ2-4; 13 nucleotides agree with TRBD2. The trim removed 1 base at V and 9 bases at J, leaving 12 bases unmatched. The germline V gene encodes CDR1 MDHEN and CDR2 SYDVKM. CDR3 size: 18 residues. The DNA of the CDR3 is TGTGCCAGCAGTTTATCCCTGACTAGCGGGAGGCCGAAGGGCATTCAGTACTTC. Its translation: CASSLSLTSGRPKGIQYF.